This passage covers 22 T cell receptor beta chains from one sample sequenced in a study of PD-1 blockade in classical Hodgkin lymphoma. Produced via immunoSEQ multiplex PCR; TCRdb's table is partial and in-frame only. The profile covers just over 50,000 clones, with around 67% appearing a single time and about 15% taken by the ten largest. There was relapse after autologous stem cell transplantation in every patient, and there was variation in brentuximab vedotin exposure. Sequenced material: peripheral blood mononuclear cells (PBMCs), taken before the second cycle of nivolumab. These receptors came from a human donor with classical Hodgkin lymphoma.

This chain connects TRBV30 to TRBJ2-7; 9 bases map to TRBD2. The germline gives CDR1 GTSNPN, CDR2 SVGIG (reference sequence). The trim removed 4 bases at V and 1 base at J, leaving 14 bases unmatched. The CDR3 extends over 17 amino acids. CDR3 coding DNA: TGTGCCTGGACCCCTCCTAGCGGGAACGACAATTCCTACGAGCAGTACTTC. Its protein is CAWTPPSGNDNSYEQYF.

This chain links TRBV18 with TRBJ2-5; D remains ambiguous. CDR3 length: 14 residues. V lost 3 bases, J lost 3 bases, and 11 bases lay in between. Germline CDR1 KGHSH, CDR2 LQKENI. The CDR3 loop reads CASSPLKVKETQYF. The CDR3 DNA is TGTGCCAGCTCACCCCTGAAAGTGAAAGAGACCCAGTACTTC.

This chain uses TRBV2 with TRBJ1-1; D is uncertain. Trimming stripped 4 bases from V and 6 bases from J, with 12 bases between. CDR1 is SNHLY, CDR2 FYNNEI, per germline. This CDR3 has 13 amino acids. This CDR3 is CASSVPIPPEAFF. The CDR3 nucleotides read TGTGCCAGCAGTGTCCCGATCCCCCCTGAAGCTTTCTTT.

The CDR3 nucleotides are TGTGCCAGCTCACCTCCTTTGGGGGCCAAGACTGAAGCTTTCTTT. Translation: CASSPPLGAKTEAFF. This chain connects TRBV18 to TRBJ1-1; the D gene is possibly TRBD1 (6 bases). V shed 3 bases and J shed 5 bases, with 16 bases lying between them. The CDR3 is made up of 15 amino acids. Germline CDR1 reads KGHSH; CDR2 reads LQKENI.

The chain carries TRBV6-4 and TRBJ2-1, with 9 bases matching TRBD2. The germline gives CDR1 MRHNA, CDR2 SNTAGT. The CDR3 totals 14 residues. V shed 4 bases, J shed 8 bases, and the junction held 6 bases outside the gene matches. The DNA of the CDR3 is TGTGCCAGCAGTGCAGCGGGAGGCGGCGATGAGCAGTTCTTC. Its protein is CASSAAGGGDEQFF.

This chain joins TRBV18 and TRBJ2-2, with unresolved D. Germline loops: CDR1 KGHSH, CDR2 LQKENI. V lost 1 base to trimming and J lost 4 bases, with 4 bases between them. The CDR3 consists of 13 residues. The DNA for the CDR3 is TGTGCCAGCTCACCACTGGCCACCGGGGAGCTGTTTTTT. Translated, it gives CASSPLATGELFF.

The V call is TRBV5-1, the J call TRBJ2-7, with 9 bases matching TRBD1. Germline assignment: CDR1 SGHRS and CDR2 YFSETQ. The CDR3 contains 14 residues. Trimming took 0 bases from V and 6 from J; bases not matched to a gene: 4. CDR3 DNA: TGCGCCAGCAGCTTGGCTGGGACAGGGACCGAGCAGTACTTC. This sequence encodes CASSLAGTGTEQYF.

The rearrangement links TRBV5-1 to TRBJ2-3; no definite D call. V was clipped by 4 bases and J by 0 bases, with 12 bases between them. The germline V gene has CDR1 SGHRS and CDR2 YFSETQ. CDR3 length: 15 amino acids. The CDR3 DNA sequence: TGCGCCAGCAGCCCGCGGCCGCGTAGCACAGATACGCAGTATTTT. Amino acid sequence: CASSPRPRSTDTQYF.

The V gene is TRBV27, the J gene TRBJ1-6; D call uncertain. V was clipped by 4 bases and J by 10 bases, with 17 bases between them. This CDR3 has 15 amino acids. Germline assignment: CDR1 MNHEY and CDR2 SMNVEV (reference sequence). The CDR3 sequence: CASSSLVEGSSPLHF. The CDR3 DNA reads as TGTGCCAGCAGTTCTCTGGTGGAGGGTAGCTCACCCCTCCACTTT.

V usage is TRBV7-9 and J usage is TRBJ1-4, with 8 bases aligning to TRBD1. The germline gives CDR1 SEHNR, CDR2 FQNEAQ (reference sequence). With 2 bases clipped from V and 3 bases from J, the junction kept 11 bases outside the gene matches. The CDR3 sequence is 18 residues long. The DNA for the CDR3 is TGTGCCAGCAGCTTAATGCCAGGGGGCGCCCCGGCTAATGAAAAACTGTTTTTT. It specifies CASSLMPGGAPANEKLFF.

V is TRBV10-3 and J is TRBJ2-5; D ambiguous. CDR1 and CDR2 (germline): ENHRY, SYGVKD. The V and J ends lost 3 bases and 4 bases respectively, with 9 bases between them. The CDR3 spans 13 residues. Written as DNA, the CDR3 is TGTGCCATCAGTGATAAGGCTCTAGAGACCCAGTACTTC. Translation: CAISDKALETQYF.

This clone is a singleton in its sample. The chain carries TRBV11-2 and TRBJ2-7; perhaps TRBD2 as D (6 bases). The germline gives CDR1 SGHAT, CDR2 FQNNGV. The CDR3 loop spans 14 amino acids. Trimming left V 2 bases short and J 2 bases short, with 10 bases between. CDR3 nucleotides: TGTGCCAGCAGCTTAAATGGCGGGGCCTACGAGCAGTACTTC. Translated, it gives CASSLNGGAYEQYF.

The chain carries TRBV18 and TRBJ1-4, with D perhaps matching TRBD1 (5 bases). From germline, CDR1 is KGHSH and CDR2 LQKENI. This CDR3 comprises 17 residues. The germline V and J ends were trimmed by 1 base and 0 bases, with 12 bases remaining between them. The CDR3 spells CASSPRGGLSTNEKLFF. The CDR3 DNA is TGTGCCAGCTCACCACGGGGCGGGTTATCAACTAATGAAAAACTGTTTTTT.

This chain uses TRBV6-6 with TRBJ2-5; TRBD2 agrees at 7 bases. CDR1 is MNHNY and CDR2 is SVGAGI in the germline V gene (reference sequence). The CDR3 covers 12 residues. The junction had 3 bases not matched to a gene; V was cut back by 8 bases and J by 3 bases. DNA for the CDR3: TGTGCCAGCGGACTAGATAAAGAGACCCAGTACTTC. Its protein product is CASGLDKETQYF.

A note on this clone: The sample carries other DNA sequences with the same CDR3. This CDR3 reads CAISAQETQYF. For the CDR3, the DNA is TGTGCCATCAGTGCCCAAGAGACCCAGTACTTC. V usage is TRBV10-3 and J usage is TRBJ2-5; D gene unclear. The CDR3 totals 11 residues. Trimming took off 4 bases at V and 1 base at J, with 1 base between the two ends. CDR1 is ENHRY, CDR2 SYGVKD, per germline.

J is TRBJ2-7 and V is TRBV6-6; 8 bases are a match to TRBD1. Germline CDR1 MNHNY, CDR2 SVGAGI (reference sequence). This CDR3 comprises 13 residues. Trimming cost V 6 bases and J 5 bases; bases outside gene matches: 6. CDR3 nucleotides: TGTGCCAGCAGCCGAGGACAGGGAGACGAGCAGTACTTC. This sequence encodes CASSRGQGDEQYF.

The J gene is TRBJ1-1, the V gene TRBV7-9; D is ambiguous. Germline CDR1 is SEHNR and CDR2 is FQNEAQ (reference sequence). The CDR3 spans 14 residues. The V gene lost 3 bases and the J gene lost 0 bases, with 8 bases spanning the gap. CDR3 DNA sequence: TGTGCCAGCAGCTTCGCAGTCTTGAACACTGAAGCTTTCTTT. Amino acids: CASSFAVLNTEAFF. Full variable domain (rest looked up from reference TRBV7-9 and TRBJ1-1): DTGVSQNPRHKITKRGQNVTFRCDPISEHNRLYWYRQTLGQGPEFLTYFQNEAQLEKSRLLSDRFSAERPKGSFSTLEIQRTEQGDSAMYLCASSFAVLNTEAFFGQGTRLTVV.

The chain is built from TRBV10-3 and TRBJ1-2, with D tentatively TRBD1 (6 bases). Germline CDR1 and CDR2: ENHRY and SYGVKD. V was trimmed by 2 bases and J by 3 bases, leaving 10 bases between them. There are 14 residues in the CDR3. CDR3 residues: CAISERTAYYGYTF. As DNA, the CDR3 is TGTGCCATCAGTGAGAGGACAGCATACTATGGCTACACCTTC.

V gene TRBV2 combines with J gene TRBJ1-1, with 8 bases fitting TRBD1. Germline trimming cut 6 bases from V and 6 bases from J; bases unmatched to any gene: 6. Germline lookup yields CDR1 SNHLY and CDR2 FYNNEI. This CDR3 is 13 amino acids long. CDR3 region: CASRDRVSPEAFF. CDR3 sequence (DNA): TGTGCCAGCAGGGACAGGGTGAGTCCTGAAGCTTTCTTT.

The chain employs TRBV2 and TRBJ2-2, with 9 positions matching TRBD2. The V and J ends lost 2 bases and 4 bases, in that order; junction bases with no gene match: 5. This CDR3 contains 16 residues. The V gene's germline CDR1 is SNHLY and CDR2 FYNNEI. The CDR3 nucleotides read TGTGCCAGCAGTGAAAGAGCGGGAGGCGTCACCGGGGAGCTGTTTTTT. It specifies CASSERAGGVTGELFF.

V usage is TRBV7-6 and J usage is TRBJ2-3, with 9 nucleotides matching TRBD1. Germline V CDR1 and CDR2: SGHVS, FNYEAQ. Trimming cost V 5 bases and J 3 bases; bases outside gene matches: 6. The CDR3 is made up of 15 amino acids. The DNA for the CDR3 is TGTGCCAGCAGCCTCGACAGGGGGTTAACAGATACGCAGTATTTT. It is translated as CASSLDRGLTDTQYF.

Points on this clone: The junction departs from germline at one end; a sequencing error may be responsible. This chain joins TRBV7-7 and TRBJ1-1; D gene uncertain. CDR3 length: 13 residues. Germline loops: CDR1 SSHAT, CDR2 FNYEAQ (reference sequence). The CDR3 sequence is CASSALEGTEAFF. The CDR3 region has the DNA TGTGCTAGCAGCGCGTTAGAGGGCACTGAAGCTTTCTTT.